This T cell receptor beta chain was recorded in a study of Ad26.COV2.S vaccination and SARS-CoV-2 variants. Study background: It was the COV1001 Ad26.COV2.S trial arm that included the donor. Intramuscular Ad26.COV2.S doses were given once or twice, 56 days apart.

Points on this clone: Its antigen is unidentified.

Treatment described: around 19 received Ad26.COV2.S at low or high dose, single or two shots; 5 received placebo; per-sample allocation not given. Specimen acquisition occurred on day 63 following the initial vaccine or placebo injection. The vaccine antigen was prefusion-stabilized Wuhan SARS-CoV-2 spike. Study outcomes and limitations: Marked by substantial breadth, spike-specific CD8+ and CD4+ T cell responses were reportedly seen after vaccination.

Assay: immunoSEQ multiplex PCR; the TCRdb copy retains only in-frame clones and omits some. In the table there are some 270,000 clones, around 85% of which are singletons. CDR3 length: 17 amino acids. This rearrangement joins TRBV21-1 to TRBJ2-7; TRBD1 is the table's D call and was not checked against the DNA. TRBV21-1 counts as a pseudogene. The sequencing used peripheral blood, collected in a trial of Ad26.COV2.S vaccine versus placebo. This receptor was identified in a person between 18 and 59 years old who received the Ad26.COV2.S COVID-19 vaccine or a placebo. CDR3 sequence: CASSDPGDRINIYEQYV. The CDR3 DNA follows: TGTGCCAGCAGCGATCCTGGGGACAGGATCAATATCTACGAGCAGTACGTC.